The 27 T cell receptor beta chains below all came from one sample that was sequenced in a study of cytomegalovirus exposure and HLA in healthy donors. 60 Vbeta and 13 Jbeta primers were used in PCR. The repertoire was sequenced with immunoSEQ multiplex PCR; TCRdb's copy has only in-frame clones and lacks some. The sample includes under 200,000 clones, roughly 80% of them seen just once. Sequenced sample: PBMCs. The origin of the receptors is a woman aged 45-65 years in good health and CMV-seronegative.

J is TRBJ1-4 and V is TRBV25-1, with a weak D call TRBD1 (6 bases). The CDR3 length is 13 residues. V lost 1 base and J 10 bases, leaving 10 bases between the germline ends. Germline V gene lookup returns CDR1 MGHDK and CDR2 SYGVNS. CDR3 coding DNA: TGTGCCAGCAGTGAATGGGGGCTTGGAAAACTGTTTTTT. Its protein is CASSEWGLGKLFF.

As for this clone: The sample holds other DNA sequences that translate to the same CDR3. The chain employs TRBV7-9 and TRBJ2-5; no reliable D call. V was cut by 0 bases and J by 5 bases, with 7 bases left in between. This CDR3 spans 13 amino acids. CDR1 and CDR2 (germline): SEHNR, FQNEAQ (reference sequence). The chain's CDR3 is CASSLAPTETQYF. The CDR3 DNA sequence: TGTGCCAGCAGCTTAGCGCCTACGGAGACCCAGTACTTC.

This chain connects TRBV4-3 to TRBJ1-2; D is unclear. The germline V gene has CDR1 LGHNA and CDR2 YSLEER. V was pared by 1 base and J by 6 bases, with 9 bases between. The CDR3 sequence is 13 residues long. CDR3 DNA: TGCGCCAGCAGCCAAGCTTTCGGGAATGGCTACACCTTC. As protein: CASSQAFGNGYTF.

The J gene is TRBJ1-1, the V gene TRBV11-3, with 8 positions matching TRBD1. Germline V gene data show CDR1 as SGHNT and CDR2 as YENEEA. Losses at the gene ends were 5 bases for V and 11 bases for J; bases not matched to a gene: 7. The CDR3 has 12 amino acids. In nucleotides, the CDR3 is TGTGCCAGCAGCAAGACAGGGGCCCCGGCTTTCTTT. Its protein is CASSKTGAPAFF.

This clone was counted a single time. This rearrangement joins TRBV11-2 to TRBJ2-7, with a tentative D call TRBD2 (6 bases). The V end was cut by 5 bases, the J end by 3 bases, with 20 bases between. The germline gives CDR1 SGHAT, CDR2 FQNNGV. The CDR3 length is 16 residues. This CDR3 is CASSDTHQGGNYEQYF. As DNA, the CDR3 is TGTGCCAGCAGCGACACCCACCAAGGCGGGAACTACGAGCAGTACTTC.

The chain uses TRBV10-3 and TRBJ2-3; 8 nucleotides line up with TRBD2. After removal of 4 bases from V and 0 bases from J, the junction contained 6 bases not matched to a gene. The CDR3 sequence is 16 residues long. CDR1 is ENHRY and CDR2 is SYGVKD in the germline V gene. The CDR3 DNA reads TGTGCCATCAGTGGGACGGGAGGGGGAAGCACAGATACGCAGTATTTT. It codes for CAISGTGGGSTDTQYF.

This clone was found a few times. V gene TRBV9 combines with J gene TRBJ2-7; D might be TRBD2 (6 bases). The V gene lost 0 bases and the J gene lost 5 bases, with 12 bases spanning the gap. This CDR3 has 14 amino acids. CDR1 is SGDLS, CDR2 YYNGEE, per germline. CDR3 sequence (DNA): TGTGCCAGCAGCGTAGCGGGAGCGTTCCACGAGCAGTACTTC. Translated: CASSVAGAFHEQYF.

The V call is TRBV7-3, the J call TRBJ2-1, with 12 bases identical to TRBD1. V lost 6 bases to trimming and J lost 5 bases; unmatched junction nucleotides: 5. Germline CDR1 reads SGHTA; CDR2 reads FQGTGA. The CDR3 is made up of 15 amino acids. The CDR3 region is CASRPGTGGNNEQFF. CDR3 in DNA: TGTGCCAGCAGACCAGGGACAGGGGGCAACAATGAGCAGTTCTTC.

This clone was picked up a small number of times. The rearrangement links TRBV5-1 to TRBJ2-1; 7 nucleotides line up with TRBD1. This CDR3 has 13 amino acids. Germline V gene data show CDR1 as SGHRS and CDR2 as YFSETQ. With V trimmed by 3 bases and J by 8 bases, 5 bases remained unmatched. The CDR3 DNA reads TGCGCCAGCAGCTACATGGACAGGTATGAGCAGTTCTTC. The encoded protein is CASSYMDRYEQFF.

In nucleotides, the CDR3 is TGTGCCAGCAGCTCAGGCCCGACCCGAATCCGGACAGTGAACACCGGGGAGCTGTTTTTT. This gives the protein CASSSGPTRIRTVNTGELFF. The chain uses TRBV7-8 and TRBJ2-2, with TRBD1 as a possible D gene (6 bases). Between the trimmed V and J ends, which lost 4 bases and 1 base, there was a span of 25 bases. There are 20 residues in the CDR3. Germline V gives CDR1 SGHVS, CDR2 FQNEAQ.

This chain joins TRBV2 and TRBJ2-7, with D tentatively TRBD2 (5 bases). Germline CDR1 SNHLY, CDR2 FYNNEI. V was shortened by 4 bases and J by 13 bases, with 14 bases between the two germline ends. The CDR3 spans 11 residues. The CDR3 loop reads CASSAGISYYF. In DNA form, the CDR3 reads TGTGCCAGCAGTGCGGGGATCTCATACTACTTC. Variable domain in full (rest from reference TRBV2 and TRBJ2-7): EPEVTQTPSHQVTQMGQEVILRCVPISNHLYFYWYRQILGQKVEFLVSFYNNEISEKSEIFDDQFSVERPDGSNFTLKIRSTKLEDSAMYFCASSAGISYYFGPGTRLTVT.

The V and J genes are TRBV30 and TRBJ1-2; no clear D gene. Germline V gene lookup returns CDR1 GTSNPN and CDR2 SVGIG (reference sequence). V was trimmed by 2 bases and J by 7 bases, leaving 14 bases between them. The CDR3 covers 13 residues. The chain's CDR3 is CAWSPLHEGGYTF. The CDR3 DNA reads TGTGCCTGGAGTCCGCTCCACGAGGGTGGCTACACCTTC.

This clone was observed once. This chain connects TRBV9 to TRBJ2-7; D is uncertain. The CDR3 totals 14 residues. Germline V gene sequence: CDR1 SGDLS, CDR2 YYNGEE. V lost 0 bases to trimming and J lost 6 bases, with 13 bases between them. The CDR3 nucleotides are TGTGCCAGCAGCGTAGTTCCCGTCGCGGCCGAGCAGTACTTC. As protein: CASSVVPVAAEQYF.

The rearrangement links TRBV11-2 to TRBJ2-5; D might be TRBD2 (6 bases). V was pared by 5 bases and J by 4 bases, with 20 bases between. CDR1 SGHAT and CDR2 FQNNGV come from the germline V gene. This CDR3 contains 16 residues. This CDR3 reads CASSLRRGELGETQYF. The DNA of the CDR3 is TGTGCCAGCAGCCTTCGCCGCGGGGAATTGGGAGAGACCCAGTACTTC.

V is TRBV11-1 and J is TRBJ2-1; 12 bases align to TRBD2. CDR1 is SGHAT, CDR2 FQDESV, per germline (reference sequence). This CDR3 is built from 17 residues. With V trimmed by 3 bases and J by 8 bases, 11 bases remained unmatched. Here the CDR3 reads CASSFRVIASGGDEQFF. Here the CDR3 DNA reads TGTGCCAGCAGCTTTAGAGTTATCGCTAGCGGGGGGGATGAGCAGTTCTTC. The whole variable domain, remainder taken from reference TRBV11-1 and TRBJ2-1, is EAEVAQSPRYKITEKSQAVAFWCDPISGHATLYWYRQILGQGPELLVQFQDESVVDDSQLPKDRFSAERLKGVDSTLKIQPAELGDSAMYLCASSFRVIASGGDEQFFGPGTRLTVL.

The rearrangement uses TRBV28 and TRBJ1-2; D unresolved. Deletions cut 5 bases from V and 7 bases from J, with 14 bases between. CDR1 is MDHEN, CDR2 SYDVKM, per germline. The CDR3 has 13 amino acids. The DNA of the CDR3 is TGTGCCAGCAGTCTGGGCAGCCGATCTGGCTACACCTTC. This encodes CASSLGSRSGYTF.

V usage is TRBV29-1 and J usage is TRBJ1-2, with a tentative D call TRBD1 (5 bases). The CDR3 totals 13 residues. With 4 bases removed from V and 5 bases from J, the gap between germline ends came to 14 bases. CDR1 is SQVTM and CDR2 is ANQGSEA in the germline V gene. The CDR3 bases are TGCAGCGTTGGGGGGGGGTTCCCTTATGGCTACACCTTC. Translated, it gives CSVGGGFPYGYTF.

This rearrangement joins TRBV6-5 to TRBJ2-7; 11 nucleotides match TRBD2. Germline CDR1 MNHEY, CDR2 SVGAGI. The CDR3 totals 15 residues. Losses at the gene ends were 6 bases for V and 1 base for J; bases not matched to a gene: 5. CDR3: CASSYLAGGSYEQYF. CDR3 coding DNA: TGTGCCAGCAGCTACCTAGCGGGGGGTTCCTACGAGCAGTACTTC.

This clone was seen just once. This chain uses TRBV10-3 with TRBJ1-6; possibly TRBD1 for D (5 bases). V dropped 4 bases and J dropped 0 bases, with 10 bases sitting between them. This CDR3 is 16 amino acids long. CDR1 is ENHRY, CDR2 SYGVKD, per germline. CDR3: CAISAETGSYNSPLHF. DNA for the CDR3: TGTGCCATCAGTGCCGAAACAGGCTCCTATAATTCACCCCTCCACTTT.

The chain has TRBV27 and TRBJ2-1; 7 nucleotides line up with TRBD2. This CDR3 region has 13 residues. The V gene's germline CDR1 is MNHEY and CDR2 SMNVEV (reference sequence). The V segment lost 4 bases and the J segment 10 bases; nucleotides outside the gene matches: 7. CDR3 nucleotides: TGTGCCAGCAGTTCCCCTGCGGGAGTAGAGCAGTTCTTC. As protein: CASSSPAGVEQFF.

The gene calls are TRBV4-3 and TRBJ1-6; D is ambiguous. Trimming cost V 0 bases and J 8 bases, with 14 bases left between them. Germline CDR1 and CDR2: LGHNA and YSLEER. The CDR3 extends over 16 amino acids. The CDR3 DNA follows: TGCGCCAGCAGCCAAGATCGAGCGGGCGACCATTCACCCCTCCACTTT. It is translated as CASSQDRAGDHSPLHF.

There are a few counts of this clone. The V gene is TRBV5-1, the J gene TRBJ1-1; D possibly corresponds to TRBD1 (6 bases). This CDR3 spans 15 amino acids. Trimming stripped 0 bases from V and 0 bases from J, with 9 bases between. CDR1 SGHRS and CDR2 YFSETQ come from the germline V gene. The CDR3 sequence is CASSLEDRLNTEAFF. The CDR3 nucleotides are TGCGCCAGCAGCTTGGAGGACAGACTGAACACTGAAGCTTTCTTT.

With regard to this clone: The sample carries other DNA sequences with the same CDR3. The CDR3 DNA is TGTGCCAGCAGCTTGGGGGACAGGGGGACTAATGAAAAACTGTTTTTT. This translates into CASSLGDRGTNEKLFF. This chain joins TRBV7-9 and TRBJ1-4, with TRBD1 identical over 11 bases. There are 16 residues in the CDR3. V was clipped by 3 bases and J by 2 bases; unmatched bases: 2. Germline V gene sequence: CDR1 SEHNR, CDR2 FQNEAQ (reference sequence).

The chain employs TRBV11-3 and TRBJ2-6; D not certain. The CDR3 runs 13 residues. CDR1 is SGHNT, CDR2 YENEEA, per germline. V gave up 6 bases and J gave up 2 bases, with 5 bases separating them. CDR3 amino acids: CASRLAGANVLTF. The CDR3 DNA sequence: TGTGCCAGCAGGCTAGCTGGGGCCAACGTCCTGACTTTC.

The rearrangement joins TRBV6-6 to TRBJ1-5; D is undetermined. CDR3 size: 14 residues. Trimming left V 4 bases short and J 5 bases short, with 12 bases between. The germline V gene has CDR1 MNHNY and CDR2 SVGAGI (reference sequence). The CDR3 reads CASSWPSQDQPQHF. CDR3 in DNA: TGTGCCAGCAGTTGGCCTTCCCAGGATCAGCCCCAGCATTTT.

The gene calls are TRBV2 and TRBJ1-1; 12 bases match TRBD1. The length of the CDR3 is 13 residues. The junction had 10 bases not matched to a gene; V was cut back by 10 bases and J by 10 bases. Per germline, CDR1 SNHLY and CDR2 FYNNEI. This CDR3 reads CANQGGDRGRAFF. DNA of the CDR3: TGTGCCAACCAAGGGGGGGACAGGGGGCGAGCTTTCTTT. The complete variable domain, with remaining parts taken from reference TRBV2 and TRBJ1-1, reads EPEVTQTPSHQVTQMGQEVILRCVPISNHLYFYWYRQILGQKVEFLVSFYNNEISEKSEIFDDQFSVERPDGSNFTLKIRSTKLEDSAMYFCANQGGDRGRAFFGQGTRLTVV.

The CDR3 DNA reads TGTGCCAGCAGCTTACGCAGAGGAGGGGTCGGGACTGAAGCTTTCTTT. Its translation: CASSLRRGGVGTEAFF. The gene calls are TRBV7-8 and TRBJ1-1; possibly TRBD1 for D (5 bases). V was pared by 2 bases and J by 5 bases, with 18 bases between. There are 16 residues in the CDR3. The germline V gene has CDR1 SGHVS and CDR2 FQNEAQ.